The 11 T cell receptor beta chains below come from one sample, sequenced in a study of cytotoxic CD8 clonotypes in ibrutinib-treated CLL. This table comes from immunoSEQ multiplex PCR, and its TCRdb copy is limited to in-frame clones, with some not included. Among some 25,000 clones listed, nearly 70% were seen once. Here the sequenced sample was PBMCs, taken at disease progression, from a patient treated with ibrutinib. The receptors here all came from a human donor with chronic lymphocytic leukemia.

This chain connects TRBV18 to TRBJ1-2, with D possibly matching TRBD1 (6 bases). In germline, CDR1 is KGHSH, CDR2 LQKENI. Trimming left V 6 bases short and J 2 bases short, with 16 bases between. This CDR3 comprises 15 residues. The CDR3 bases are TGTGCCAGCTCTCCCGATACAGGGATGAACTATGGCTACACCTTC. Translating it yields CASSPDTGMNYGYTF.

A single count supports this clone. V is TRBV29-1 and J is TRBJ1-1; D unclear. The V end lost 4 bases, the J end lost 0 bases, and 6 bases lay between the germline ends. CDR1 and CDR2 from the germline V gene are SQVTM and ANQGSEA. This CDR3 spans 12 amino acids. CDR3 bases: TGCAGCGTTGCCCTCTTGAACACTGAAGCTTTCTTT. Translated: CSVALLNTEAFF.

The table lists this clone with a few counts. V gene TRBV18 combines with J gene TRBJ1-6; weak D call: TRBD1 (6 bases). Per germline, CDR1 KGHSH and CDR2 LQKENI. V shed 3 bases and J shed 7 bases, with 7 bases lying between them. The CDR3 covers 13 residues. CDR3 sequence (DNA): TGTGCCAGCTCACCCGGGACAAATTCACCCCTCCACTTT. Amino acids: CASSPGTNSPLHF.

This clone was observed a single time. CDR3 amino acids: CSVFTRDSKNIQYF. DNA for the CDR3: TGCAGCGTTTTTACACGGGACAGCAAAAACATTCAGTACTTC. This chain links TRBV29-1 with TRBJ2-4, with 7 bases lining up with TRBD1. The CDR3 length is 14 residues. Germline CDR1 and CDR2: SQVTM and ANQGSEA. J lost 3 bases, V lost 5 bases, and 7 bases had no gene match.

V gene TRBV27 combines with J gene TRBJ2-3, with D tentatively TRBD2 (5 bases). Trimming pared 6 bases from V and 8 bases from J, leaving 15 bases between. The V gene's germline CDR1 is MNHEY and CDR2 SMNVEV (reference sequence). The CDR3 contains 13 residues. CDR3 residues: CASSLGRGATQYF. CDR3 bases: TGTGCCAGCAGCCTAGGGAGAGGAGCTACGCAGTATTTT.

J is TRBJ2-5 and V is TRBV7-9; the D gene could be TRBD1 or TRBD2 (7 bases each). The CDR3 consists of 19 residues. V dropped 5 bases and J dropped 2 bases, with 27 bases sitting between them. The germline CDR1 and CDR2 sequences are SEHNR and FQNEAQ (reference sequence). CDR3 DNA: TGTGCCAGCAGCCAAGCGGGACAGCATGCCAACAGATTTCAAGAGACCCAGTACTTC. Protein product: CASSQAGQHANRFQETQYF.

This clone was detected only a few times. This chain links TRBV2 with TRBJ1-5, with no clear D. Germline V gene data show CDR1 as SNHLY and CDR2 as FYNNEI. The CDR3 has 13 residues. V shed 4 bases and J shed 11 bases, with 15 bases lying between them. CDR3 sequence: CASSVTGYTSQHF. CDR3 nucleotide sequence: TGTGCCAGCAGTGTAACCGGGTACACTTCCCAGCATTTT.

This rearrangement joins TRBV19 to TRBJ2-5, with D possibly being TRBD2 (6 bases). The CDR3 is 15 amino acids. The germline gives CDR1 LNHDA, CDR2 SQIVND (reference sequence). V was trimmed by 6 bases and J by 6 bases, leaving 20 bases between them. The CDR3 sequence is CASRESGVLGQTQYF. The CDR3 DNA reads TGTGCCAGTAGGGAGTCGGGGGTACTGGGACAGACCCAGTACTTC.

This sequence joins TRBV4-1 and TRBJ1-4, with a weak D call TRBD1 (5 bases). Trimming left V 5 bases short and J 8 bases short, with 15 bases between. In germline, CDR1 is MGHRA, CDR2 YSYEKL. The CDR3 extends over 14 amino acids. The DNA of the CDR3 is TGCGCCAGCAGCTCCGGGACGGCGGGGGAAAAACTGTTTTTT. This encodes CASSSGTAGEKLFF.

The CDR3 here is CASSSGQSNQPQHF. In nucleotides, the CDR3 is TGCGCCAGCAGCTCGGGACAGAGCAATCAGCCCCAGCATTTT. The chain links TRBV4-3 to TRBJ1-5; the match to TRBD1 covers 7 bases. The germline CDR1 and CDR2 sequences are LGHNA and YSLEER. With 5 bases clipped from V and 1 base from J, the junction kept 2 bases outside the gene matches. The CDR3 loop spans 14 amino acids.

The V and J genes are TRBV4-3 and TRBJ1-4; D remains ambiguous. V shed 4 bases and J shed 8 bases, with 11 bases lying between them. The CDR3 has 13 amino acids. Per germline, CDR1 LGHNA and CDR2 YSLEER. The CDR3 loop reads CASSPGVGEKLFF. CDR3 sequence (DNA): TGCGCCAGCAGCCCCGGGGTTGGGGAAAAACTGTTTTTT.